This T cell receptor (beta chain) was sequenced during a study of blood T cell repertoires in COVID-19. The wider study: From the United States, Italy and Spain came samples of acute and convalescent COVID-19.

The table came from immunoSEQ multiplex PCR; TCRdb's copy has only in-frame clones and leaves some out. The profile shows about 210,000 clones, 70% to 90% of them singletons. What was sequenced was PBMCs or T cells enriched from blood (not recorded which). This clonotype was obtained from a man aged 40-49 years who had recovered from COVID-19.

DNA of the CDR3: TGTGCCAGCAGGGGAGTGGGACAGGCGAACACCGGGGAGCTGTTTTTT. This encodes CASRGVGQANTGELFF. V gene TRBV2 combines with J gene TRBJ2-2; 8 positions agree with TRBD1. CDR1 is SNHLY and CDR2 is FYNNEI in the germline V gene. The CDR3 contains 16 residues. V was clipped by 6 bases and J by 0 bases; unmatched bases: 6. The entire variable domain, with the rest obtained from reference TRBV2 and TRBJ2-2, is as follows: EPEVTQTPSHQVTQMGQEVILRCVPISNHLYFYWYRQILGQKVEFLVSFYNNEISEKSEIFDDQFSVERPDGSNFTLKIRSTKLEDSAMYFCASRGVGQANTGELFFGEGSRLTVL.